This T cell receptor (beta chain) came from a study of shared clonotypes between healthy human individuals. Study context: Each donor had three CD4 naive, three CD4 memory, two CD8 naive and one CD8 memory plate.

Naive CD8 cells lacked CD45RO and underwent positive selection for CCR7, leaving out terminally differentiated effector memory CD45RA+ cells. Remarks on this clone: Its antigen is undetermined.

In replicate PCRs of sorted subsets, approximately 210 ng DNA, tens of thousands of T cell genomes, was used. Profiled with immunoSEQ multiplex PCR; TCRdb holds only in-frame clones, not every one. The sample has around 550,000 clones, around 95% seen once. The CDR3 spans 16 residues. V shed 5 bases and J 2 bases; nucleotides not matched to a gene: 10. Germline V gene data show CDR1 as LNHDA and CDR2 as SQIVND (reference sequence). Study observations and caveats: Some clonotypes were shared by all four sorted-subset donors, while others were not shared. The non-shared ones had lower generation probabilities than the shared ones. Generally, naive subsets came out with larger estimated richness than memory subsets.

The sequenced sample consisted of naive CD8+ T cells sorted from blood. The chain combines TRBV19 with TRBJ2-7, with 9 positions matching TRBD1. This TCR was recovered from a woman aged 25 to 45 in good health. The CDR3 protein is CASSPIGQGNAYEQYF. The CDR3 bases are TGTGCCAGTAGTCCGATAGGACAGGGGAACGCCTACGAGCAGTACTTC.